This T cell receptor (beta chain) was recorded in a study of early T cells in non-severe SARS-CoV-2 infection. TCRdb re-analysed the 5' RACE reads in MiXCR, keeping a single row per CDR3 protein. This table holds 60,000 to 70,000 distinct CDR3 sequences, 5.9% found once. Many counts were recorded for this clonotype. Germline trimming cut 4 bases from V and 4 bases from J; bases unmatched to any gene: 6. Germline V gives CDR1 SGHDT, CDR2 YYEEEE. CDR3 length: 14 amino acids. Sequencing was performed on whole blood, taken at baseline. The clonotype was recovered from an adult who was a healthcare worker with PCR-confirmed SARS-CoV-2 infection or an uninfected control (not recorded which). The chain joins TRBV5-6 to TRBJ2-3; 7 nucleotides align to TRBD1. CDR3 sequence: CASSPGQEPDTQYF. The CDR3 coding sequence is TGTGCCAGCAGCCCAGGACAGGAGCCAGATACGCAGTATTTT.